This TCR beta chain emerged from a study of T-cell memory formation after mild COVID-19. At the level of the study: Most TCR clusters belonged to a single donor.

TCRdb re-called the 5' RACE reads with MiXCR, one entry per CDR3 protein. The sample has around 390,000 distinct CDR3 sequences, approximately 16% seen once; the top ten hold 20% to 25%. The germline gives CDR1 SQVTM, CDR2 ANQGSEA. The V and J ends lost 6 bases and 8 bases respectively, with 19 bases between them. This CDR3 has 13 amino acids. This sequence was found in a man aged 18 to 35 who had mild COVID-19 (a few samples of this study predate the infection). Cell type and time point are not known. The material sequenced was PBMCs or a T cell subset sorted from them (not recorded which). The chain employs TRBV29-1 and TRBJ1-2; no firm D call. CDR3 sequence: CSVPGGFMEGYTF. CDR3 nucleotides: TGCAGCGTCCCAGGAGGGTTTATGGAGGGCTACACCTTC. Combining the CDR3 with reference TRBV29-1 and TRBJ1-2 gives the whole variable domain SAVISQKPSRDICQRGTSLTIQCQVDSQVTMMFWYRQQPGQSLTLIATANQGSEATYESGFVIDKFPISRPNLTFSTLTVSNMSPEDSSIYLCSVPGGFMEGYTFGSGTRLTVV.